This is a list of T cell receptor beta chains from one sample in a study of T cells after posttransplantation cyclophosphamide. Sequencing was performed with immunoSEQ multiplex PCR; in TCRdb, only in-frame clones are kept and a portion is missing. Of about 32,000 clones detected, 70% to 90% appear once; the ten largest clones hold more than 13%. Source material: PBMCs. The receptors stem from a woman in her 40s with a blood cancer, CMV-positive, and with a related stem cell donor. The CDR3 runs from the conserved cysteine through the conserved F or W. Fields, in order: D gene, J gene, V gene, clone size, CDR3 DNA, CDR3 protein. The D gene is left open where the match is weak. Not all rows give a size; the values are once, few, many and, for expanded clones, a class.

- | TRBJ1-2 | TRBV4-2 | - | TGTGCCAGCAGCCAAGTTCTCAGGGGCCGATCGTTCGGCTACACCTTC | CASSQVLRGRSFGYTF
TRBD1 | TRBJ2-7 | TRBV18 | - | TGTGCCAGCTCACCACCCCAGGGGGCAAGAGAGCAGTACTTC | CASSPPQGAREQYF
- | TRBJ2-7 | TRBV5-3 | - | TGTGCCAACCCGACTGACCCCTCCGAGTACGAGCAGTACTTC | CANPTDPSEYEQYF
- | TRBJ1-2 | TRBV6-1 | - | TGTGCCAGCAGTGAACCCGGGGATGGCTACACCTTC | CASSEPGDGYTF
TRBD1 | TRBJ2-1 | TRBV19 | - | TGTGCCAGTACCAAGGGGAAGGGGGCCAATGAGCAGTTCTTC | CASTKGKGANEQFF
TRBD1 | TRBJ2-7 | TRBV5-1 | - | TGCGCCAGCAGCCTCCTCCGGACAGGGGGGGAGCAGTACTTC | CASSLLRTGGEQYF
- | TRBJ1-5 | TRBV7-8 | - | TGTGCCAGCAGCTTAGCTACGACTGTGGGCAATCAGCCCCAGCATTTT | CASSLATTVGNQPQHF
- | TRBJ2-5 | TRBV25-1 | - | TGTGCCAGCAGTGACTCTCGGGACACCGCCCTCCAAGAGACCCAGTACTTC | CASSDSRDTALQETQYF
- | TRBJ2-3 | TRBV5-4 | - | TGTGCCAGCAGCTTGGTCGAGTCTAGCACAGATACGCAGTATTTT | CASSLVESSTDTQYF
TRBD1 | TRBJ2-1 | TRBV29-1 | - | TGCAGCGGTGGACAGGCGGCCTACAATGAGCAGTTCTTC | CSGGQAAYNEQFF
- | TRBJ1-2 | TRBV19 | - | TGTGCCAGTAGACTGGAGGGGTCAGGGCATCGTAACTATGGCTACACCTTC | CASRLEGSGHRNYGYTF
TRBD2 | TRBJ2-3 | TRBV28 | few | TGTGCCACCTTGAGCGGGACGGAGATCACAGATACGCAGTATTTT | CATLSGTEITDTQYF
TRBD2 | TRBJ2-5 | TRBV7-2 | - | TGTGCCAGCAGCCCTAGGGGTAGCGGGGTAGAGACCCAGTACTTC | CASSPRGSGVETQYF
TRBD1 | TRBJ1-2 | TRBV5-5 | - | TGTGCCAGCAGCTCGACAGGGTCTAAGGGCTACACCTTC | CASSSTGSKGYTF
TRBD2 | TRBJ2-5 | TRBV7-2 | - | TGTGCCAGCAGCTTGCCCCGGGCGCGGGGGTACCAAGAGACCCAGTACTTC | CASSLPRARGYQETQYF
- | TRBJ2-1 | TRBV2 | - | TGTGCCAGCATGGGCGGGAACATAAAGGGTGAGCAGTTCTTC | CASMGGNIKGEQFF
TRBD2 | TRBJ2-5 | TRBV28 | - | TGTGCCAGCAGACCAGTGGGGGGGGGACAAGAGACCCAGTACTTC | CASRPVGGGQETQYF
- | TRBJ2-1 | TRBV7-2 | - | TGTGCCAGCAGCTTAGAACAGGTTGGTGTCGGTGAGCAGTTCTTC | CASSLEQVGVGEQFF
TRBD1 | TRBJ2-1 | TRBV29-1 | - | TGCAGCGTTTCGGACAGGGGGGGTCCCCCAGGGTACTACAATGAGCAGTTCTTC | CSVSDRGGPPGYYNEQFF
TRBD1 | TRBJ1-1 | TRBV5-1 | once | TGCGCCAGCAGCCACGGACAGGCCTTGAACACTGAAGCTTTCTTT | CASSHGQALNTEAFF
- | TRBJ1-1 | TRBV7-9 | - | TGTGCCAGCAGCTTAGGTGGAGATACTGAAGCTTTCTTT | CASSLGGDTEAFF
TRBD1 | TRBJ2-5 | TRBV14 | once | TGTGCCAGCAGCCCAGGGGGATTGATCCAAGAGACCCAGTACTTC | CASSPGGLIQETQYF
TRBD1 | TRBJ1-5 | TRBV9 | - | TGTGCCAGCAGCGTCTCCGGACAGGGCAACCAGCCCCAGCATTTT | CASSVSGQGNQPQHF
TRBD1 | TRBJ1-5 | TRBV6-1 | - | TGTGCCAGCAGTGGCTACGGGACAGGCAATCAGCCCCAGCATTTT | CASSGYGTGNQPQHF